One sample yielded the 2 T cell receptor beta chains listed below, sequenced in a study of regulatory T cells in long-lasting Graves disease. Noted time point: persistent/refractory GD, antithyroid drugs over 5 years with positive TRAb. The TCR library was made from RNA extracted from PBMCs. Construction of TCR beta libraries relied on iRepertoire HTBI primers and on Arm-PCR targeting CDR3 regions. TCRdb re-called the multiplex PCR reads with MiXCR, one entry per CDR3 protein. The sample lists over 450,000 distinct CDR3 sequences, roughly 21% occurring once. This sample comprised peripheral blood mononuclear cells (PBMCs), obtained when the disease was refractory, from a patient treated with antithyroid drugs. The source is a female donor with Graves disease.

This clonotype was recorded many times. The chain couples TRBV6-1 to TRBJ2-2; D call uncertain. Per germline, CDR1 MNHNS and CDR2 SASEGT. CDR3 length: 13 amino acids. Trimming cost V 7 bases and J 3 bases, with 9 bases left between them. Here the CDR3 DNA reads TGTGCCAGCAATGCGGCCCACACCGGGGAGCTGTTTTTT. This gives the protein CASNAAHTGELFF.

Ten or more counts support this clonotype. The rearrangement uses TRBV19 and TRBJ1-1, with D possibly being TRBD1 (5 bases). Germline-derived CDR1 and CDR2 are LNHDA and SQIVND (reference sequence). This CDR3 is 14 amino acids long. V was trimmed by 1 base and J by 0 bases, leaving 6 bases between them. The CDR3 DNA sequence: TGTGCCAGTAGTATAGGACAGATGAACACTGAAGCTTTCTTT. It codes for CASSIGQMNTEAFF. Variable domain in full (rest from reference TRBV19 and TRBJ1-1): DGGITQSPKYLFRKEGQNVTLSCEQNLNHDAMYWYRQDPGQGLRLIYYSQIVNDFQKGDIAEGYSVSREKKESFPLTVTSAQKNPTAFYLCASSIGQMNTEAFFGQGTRLTVV.